This entry lists 17 T cell receptor beta chains sequenced from one sample in a study of T-cell reconstitution after alpha-beta-depleted transplantation in children. Using unique molecular identifiers, the investigators prepared the TCRbeta library. TCRdb ran MiXCR on the PCR reads and lists one entry per CDR3 protein. The sample has about 980,000 distinct CDR3 sequences, roughly 31% seen once. The source material was PBMCs, mostly from graft donor cells, sampled 360 days after TCRalphabeta/CD19-depleted stem cell transplant. These receptors all stem from a boy under three years old who had a stem cell transplant for SCID, so the T cells may come from the graft donor.

This clonotype came up a few times. CDR3 in amino acids: CASSARPKGREQYF. The CDR3 nucleotides are TGTGCCAGCAGCGCGAGGCCCAAGGGGCGCGAGCAGTACTTC. This chain uses TRBV7-2 with TRBJ2-7; D is possibly TRBD1 (5 bases). Deletions cut 5 bases from V and 6 bases from J, with 17 bases between. From germline, CDR1 is SGHTA and CDR2 FQGNSA. This CDR3 has 14 residues. Full variable domain (missing parts from reference TRBV7-2 and TRBJ2-7): GAGVSQSPSNKVTEKGKDVELRCDPISGHTALYWYRQSLGQGLEFLIYFQGNSAPDKSGLPSDRFSAERTGGSVSTLTIQRTQQEDSAVYLCASSARPKGREQYFGPGTRLTVT.

This chain uses TRBV3-1 with TRBJ2-3; TRBD2 matches 7 bases. This CDR3 has 17 amino acids. Germline lookup yields CDR1 LGHDT and CDR2 YNNKEL (reference sequence). J lost 1 base, V lost 3 bases, and 10 bases had no gene match. This chain's CDR3 is CASSHIPGGGGTDTQYF. The CDR3 DNA reads TGTGCCAGCAGCCACATCCCTGGCGGGGGTGGCACAGATACGCAGTATTTT.

This chain connects TRBV7-8 to TRBJ2-7, with D perhaps TRBD2 (5 bases). V lost 6 bases to trimming and J lost 1 base, with 10 bases between them. Germline assignment: CDR1 SGHVS and CDR2 FQNEAQ. The CDR3 runs 13 residues. CDR3 sequence: CASRAGDSYEQYF. CDR3 sequence (DNA): TGTGCCAGCAGGGCCGGGGATTCCTACGAGCAGTACTTC.

This chain joins TRBV12-1 and TRBJ2-1; the D call TRBD1 from the table was never checked on the DNA. TRBV12-1 is given as a pseudogene. The length of the CDR3 is 15 residues. The DNA of the CDR3 is TGTGCCAGCAGCCGAGGGGACAGGGGGCCAAATGAGCAGTTCTTC. Residues: CASSRGDRGPNEQFF.

The chain employs TRBV20-1 and TRBJ2-7; 7 bases match TRBD2. V shed 2 bases and J 3 bases; nucleotides not matched to a gene: 4. This CDR3 has 13 residues. Germline V gene sequence: CDR1 DFQATT, CDR2 SNEGSKA (reference sequence). CDR3 residues: CSARPTGGYEQYF. The CDR3 nucleotides read TGCAGTGCTAGACCCACGGGGGGCTACGAGCAGTACTTC.

This chain links TRBV5-1 with TRBJ2-5, with 10 bases fitting TRBD1. With V trimmed by 4 bases and J by 5 bases, 11 bases remained unmatched. Germline CDR1 and CDR2: SGHRS and YFSETQ. This CDR3 spans 16 amino acids. The CDR3 loop is CASSRGDRGPHETQYF. Here the CDR3 DNA reads TGCGCCAGCAGCCGGGGAGACAGGGGGCCTCACGAGACCCAGTACTTC.

This clonotype was seen a few times. The genes are TRBV18 and TRBJ2-7, with D perhaps matching TRBD1 (6 bases). Trimming took 4 bases from V and 0 from J, leaving 13 bases between them. Looked up from germline, CDR1 is KGHSH and CDR2 is LQKENI. This CDR3 region has 15 residues. CDR3 in DNA: TGTGCCAGCTCACGGGAACAGGGCAGCTCCTACGAGCAGTACTTC. Its translation is CASSREQGSSYEQYF.

Ten or more counts support this clonotype. The chain recombines TRBV12-3 or TRBV12-4 with TRBJ2-7, with TRBD1 matching over 7 bases. J gave up 7 bases and V 1 base, and 4 bases lay outside the gene matches. This CDR3 contains 13 residues. The DNA of the CDR3 is TGTGCCAGCAGTTTAGGACAGGGCTGGGAGCAGTACTTC. This encodes CASSLGQGWEQYF.

The rearrangement joins TRBV9 to TRBJ2-5; 7 bases are shared with TRBD1. The CDR3 is 14 amino acids. Germline CDR1 SGDLS, CDR2 YYNGEE. The trim removed 3 bases at V and 2 bases at J, leaving 4 bases unmatched. The CDR3 protein is CASSAGQLQETQYF. The DNA of the CDR3 is TGTGCCAGCAGCGCGGGACAGCTACAAGAGACCCAGTACTTC.

This clonotype was recorded a few times. The J gene is TRBJ2-7, the V gene TRBV13, with 8 bases lining up with TRBD1. This CDR3 comprises 13 residues. Looked up from germline, CDR1 is PRHDT and CDR2 is FYEKMQ (reference sequence). The junction had 1 base not matched to a gene; V was cut back by 6 bases and J by 0 bases. The CDR3 DNA reads as TGTGCCAGCAGGGGACAGGACTCCTACGAGCAGTACTTC. Translation: CASRGQDSYEQYF.

This clonotype has only a few counts. The chain joins TRBV6-1 to TRBJ2-5; D is perhaps TRBD2 (7 bases). V was shortened by 6 bases and J by 2 bases, with 22 bases between the two germline ends. From germline, CDR1 is MNHNS and CDR2 SASEGT. There are 17 residues in the CDR3. The CDR3 spells CASSPQRGRGPQETQYF. As DNA, the CDR3 is TGTGCCAGCAGCCCACAACGGGGGCGGGGGCCTCAAGAGACCCAGTACTTC.

Here the CDR3 reads CASSKAWTGSGEKLFF. CDR3 bases: TGTGCCAGCAGCAAAGCCTGGACAGGGAGTGGCGAAAAACTGTTTTTT. This rearrangement joins TRBV21-1 to TRBJ1-4; the DNA was not used to check the table's D call, TRBD1. TRBV21-1 counts as a pseudogene. The length of the CDR3 is 16 residues.

This chain links TRBV18 with TRBJ2-3; 8 bases agree with TRBD1. Trimming cost V 4 bases and J 6 bases; bases outside gene matches: 6. The CDR3 extends over 14 amino acids. Germline CDR1 reads KGHSH; CDR2 reads LQKENI. In DNA form, the CDR3 reads TGTGCCAGCTCACGGGACAGGAAGGGGGATACGCAGTATTTT. This encodes CASSRDRKGDTQYF.

This clonotype was seen a handful of times. The chain has TRBV6-2 or TRBV6-3 and TRBJ2-7, with D possibly being TRBD1 (6 bases). V shed 5 bases and J shed 3 bases, with 20 bases lying between them. Germline values: CDR1 MNHEY, CDR2 SVGEGT. The CDR3 runs to 16 residues. The CDR3 region is CASSTLQQGYFYEQYF. CDR3 coding DNA: TGTGCCAGCAGTACTCTACAACAGGGATACTTCTACGAGCAGTACTTC.

The genes are TRBV19 and TRBJ2-7; 8 positions match TRBD1. CDR3 length: 16 residues. Germline assignment: CDR1 LNHDA and CDR2 SQIVND (reference sequence). V lost 5 bases to trimming and J lost 0 bases; unmatched junction nucleotides: 9. In DNA, the CDR3 is TGTGCCAGTAGTCCGGTGACAGGGGTCTTCTCCTACGAGCAGTACTTC. This encodes CASSPVTGVFSYEQYF.

This clonotype has only a few counts. The rearrangement links TRBV7-2 to TRBJ2-5; TRBD2 matches at 13 bases. The J segment lost 12 bases and the V segment lost 3 bases, leaving 7 bases of the junction unmatched. Germline CDR1 is SGHTA and CDR2 is FQGNSA. The CDR3 is 14 amino acids. CDR3: CASSFRGLAGSEYF. CDR3 nucleotides: TGTGCCAGCAGCTTCAGGGGACTAGCGGGGTCGGAGTACTTC.

Many counts were recorded for this clonotype. The chain has TRBV6-5 and TRBJ2-3; 7 bases align to TRBD1. Germline values: CDR1 MNHEY, CDR2 SVGAGI. CDR3 length equals 15 residues. V was pared by 0 bases and J by 4 bases, with 4 bases of the junction left unmatched. For the CDR3, the DNA is TGTGCCAGCAGTTACTCGGGGCAGGGGGCAGATACGCAGTATTTT. Translating it yields CASSYSGQGADTQYF.